This TCR beta chain was observed in a study of blood T cell repertoires in COVID-19. CDR3 length equals 14 residues. The germline V gene has CDR1 GTSNPN and CDR2 SVGIG (reference sequence). Trimming removed 1 base from V and 6 bases from J; junction bases left unmatched: 5. Assay: immunoSEQ multiplex PCR; the TCRdb copy retains only in-frame clones and omits some. Seen here are 130,000 to 150,000 clones, roughly 90% observed once, and the top ten hold 0.95% to 1.5%. Sequencing was carried out using PBMCs or T cells enriched from blood (not recorded which). The source is a woman in her 30s with acute COVID-19. The chain couples TRBV30 to TRBJ2-3; 9 bases match TRBD2. As DNA, the CDR3 is TGTGCCTGGAGTGCGGGACTAGCTGGCGATACGCAGTATTTT. Protein sequence: CAWSAGLAGDTQYF.